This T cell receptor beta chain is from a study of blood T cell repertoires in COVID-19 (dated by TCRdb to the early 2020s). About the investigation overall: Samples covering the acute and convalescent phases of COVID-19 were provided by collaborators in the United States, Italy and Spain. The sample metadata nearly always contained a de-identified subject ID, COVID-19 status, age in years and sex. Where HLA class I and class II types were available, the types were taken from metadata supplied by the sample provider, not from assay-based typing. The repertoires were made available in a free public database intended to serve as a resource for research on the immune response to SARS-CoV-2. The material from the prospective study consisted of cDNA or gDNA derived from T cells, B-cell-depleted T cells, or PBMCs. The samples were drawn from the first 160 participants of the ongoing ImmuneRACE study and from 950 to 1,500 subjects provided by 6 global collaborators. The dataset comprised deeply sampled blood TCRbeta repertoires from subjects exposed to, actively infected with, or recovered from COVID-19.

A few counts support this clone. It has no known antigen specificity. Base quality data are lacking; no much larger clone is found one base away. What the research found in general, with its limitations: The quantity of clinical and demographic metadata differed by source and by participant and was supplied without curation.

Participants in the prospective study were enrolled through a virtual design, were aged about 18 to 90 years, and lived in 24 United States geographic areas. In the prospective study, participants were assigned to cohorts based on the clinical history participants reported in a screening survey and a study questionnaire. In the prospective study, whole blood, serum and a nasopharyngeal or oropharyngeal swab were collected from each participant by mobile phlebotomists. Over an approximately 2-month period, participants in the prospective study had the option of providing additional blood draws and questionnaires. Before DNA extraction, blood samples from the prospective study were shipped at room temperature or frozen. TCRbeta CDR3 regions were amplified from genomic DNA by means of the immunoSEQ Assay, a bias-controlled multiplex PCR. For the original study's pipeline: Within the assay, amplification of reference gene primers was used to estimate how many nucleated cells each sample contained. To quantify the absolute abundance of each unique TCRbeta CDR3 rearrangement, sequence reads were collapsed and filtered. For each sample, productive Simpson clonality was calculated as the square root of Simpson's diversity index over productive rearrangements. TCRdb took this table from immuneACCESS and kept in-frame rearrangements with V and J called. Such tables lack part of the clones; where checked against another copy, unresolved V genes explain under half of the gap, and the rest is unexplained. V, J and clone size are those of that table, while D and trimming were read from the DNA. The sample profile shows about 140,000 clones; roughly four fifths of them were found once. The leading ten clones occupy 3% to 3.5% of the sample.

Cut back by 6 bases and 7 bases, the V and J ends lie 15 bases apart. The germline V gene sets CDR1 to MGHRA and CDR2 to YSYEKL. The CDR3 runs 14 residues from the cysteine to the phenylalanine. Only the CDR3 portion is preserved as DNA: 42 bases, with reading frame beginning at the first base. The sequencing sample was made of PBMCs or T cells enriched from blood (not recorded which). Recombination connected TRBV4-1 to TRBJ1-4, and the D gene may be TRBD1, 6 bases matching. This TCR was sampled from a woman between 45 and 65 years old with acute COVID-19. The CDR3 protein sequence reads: CASSWPGGREKLFF. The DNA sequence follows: TGCGCCAGCAGTTGGCCCGGGGGGCGTGAAAAACTGTTTTTT.